This TCR beta chain was captured in a study of blood T cell repertoires in COVID-19. Authors' analysis steps: Amplification from reference gene primers served as the basis for estimated nucleated cell counts. Here immunoSEQ multiplex PCR was the method, and the copy in TCRdb shows in-frame clones only, minus some. That table is the source of V, J and clone size, and D and trimming were worked out from the DNA. The top ten hold 6% to 7% of the sample, which has fewer than 350,000 clones, approximately 90% seen once. Trimming removed 2 bases from V and 3 bases from J, with 5 bases in between. The CDR3 covers 12 residues. CDR1 and CDR2 (germline): KGHSH, LQKENI. Worth noting for this clone: The sample has other DNA sequences that encode this CDR3 too.

J is TRBJ2-7 and V is TRBV18; TRBD2 is a possible D gene (5 bases). The sample was peripheral blood. This receptor was taken from a woman in her thirties with COVID-19, enrolled during active disease. The CDR3 nucleotides are TGTGCCAGCTCACCAGGGAGCTACGAGCAGTACTTC. Amino acid sequence: CASSPGSYEQYF.